This T cell receptor (beta chain) was observed in a study of CD8+ T cells in alopecia areata. The treatment denotes: oral pan-JAK inhibitor, 5-10 mg twice daily. The CDR3 consists of 12 residues. Germline values: CDR1 GTSNPN, CDR2 SVGIG (reference sequence). The V end was cut by 7 bases, the J end by 7 bases, with 16 bases between. This clone was picked up a small number of times. Its antigen remains unidentified. Study findings and constraints: Amid tofacitinib therapy, many expanded lesional clones stayed present in scalp and blood. Scalp clonality dropped significantly under tofacitinib, as did expanded CD8+ top-100 clones.

Following extraction, RNA underwent reverse transcription to cDNA, which served as the sequencing template. Sequencing used immunoSEQ multiplex PCR; TCRdb keeps in-frame clones, though not all of them. Of a few hundred thousand clones detected, under 75% appear once; the ten largest clones hold 1.6%. The chain recombines TRBV30 with TRBJ1-2, with unresolved D. Source: CD4+ T cells sorted from blood, taken at week 4, from a patient treated with tofacitinib. The clonotype originates from a human donor with alopecia areata. CDR3 amino acids: CAFPEGFGGYTF. In DNA form, the CDR3 reads TGTGCCTTCCCGGAGGGTTTCGGTGGCTACACCTTC.